This is a list of T cell receptor beta chains from one sample in a study of long-term antiretroviral therapy in people with HIV. Assay used: immunoSEQ multiplex PCR; TCRdb lists only in-frame clones, some missing. The table records tens of thousands of clones, just under 85% of them present only once. The sample was unsorted PBMCs, taken 0.7 years before starting antiretroviral therapy. The receptors were sampled from a man aged 30 to 45 with HIV. CDR3s include the opening cysteine and the closing phenylalanine or tryptophan. A clone size is listed for some rows: how often the clone was seen (once, few, many), or a class if it is expanded.

clone_size | j_call | v_call | cdr3_aa
once | TRBJ1-1 | TRBV19 | CASRDRGRSGTEAFF
. | TRBJ1-1 | TRBV29-1 | CSTVVRGTGEAFF
. | TRBJ1-2 | TRBV28 | CASSLVAYGYTF
. | TRBJ1-2 | TRBV15 | CATSREPRSNYGYTF
. | TRBJ1-2 | TRBV5-1 | CASSTGQGDIYGYTF
. | TRBJ2-2 | TRBV11-3 | CASKETRELFF
few | TRBJ1-6 | TRBV19 | CASSYRGDNSPLHF
. | TRBJ2-7 | TRBV27 | CASIPSGLAGVGEQYF
. | TRBJ1-2 | TRBV19 | CASTLAGPNHSYGYTF
. | TRBJ2-7 | TRBV10-3 | CAIGYEQYF
. | TRBJ1-6 | TRBV2 | CASSVQGHLNSPLHF
few | TRBJ1-5 | TRBV7-2 | CASSLGQANQPQHF
. | TRBJ2-7 | TRBV27 | CASSPLSSGTGYEQYF
. | TRBJ1-2 | TRBV27 | CASSPFDYRSGYTF
. | TRBJ1-1 | TRBV5-1 | CASSLYGGGIMNTEAFF
. | TRBJ1-2 | TRBV7-9 | CASSLAVSNYGYTF
. | TRBJ1-3 | TRBV7-3 | CASSCRPGRGHSGNTIYF
. | TRBJ1-6 | TRBV7-2 | CASRPGAASYNSPLHF
. | TRBJ2-3 | TRBV27 | CASSAEGTPRADTQYF
. | TRBJ1-5 | TRBV2 | CASSDHLGFNQPQHF
. | TRBJ2-1 | TRBV19 | CASSPRLAGDFKQFF
. | TRBJ2-7 | TRBV19 | CASKAGSSYEQYF
. | TRBJ1-2 | TRBV5-1 | CASSLVPGADYYGYTF
. | TRBJ1-1 | TRBV28 | CASRKTTGTGGQGAFF
few | TRBJ2-3 | TRBV7-3 | CASSITTGGDTQYF
. | TRBJ2-1 | TRBV6-5 | CASRSPGQGQQFF
. | TRBJ1-2 | TRBV7-8 | CASSLGLPKGGAYGYTF
. | TRBJ2-3 | TRBV19 | CASSVGTDTQYF
. | TRBJ2-3 | TRBV7-9 | CASSFPTSGRVDTQYF
. | TRBJ2-5 | TRBV5-6 | CASSPGDREETQYF
. | TRBJ1-2 | TRBV28 | CASSLKGRGGYTF
. | TRBJ1-3 | TRBV5-4 | CASSPDRAGNTIYF
. | TRBJ1-4 | TRBV5-8 | CASSFGTANEKLFF
medium-sized | TRBJ1-1 | TRBV5-6 | CASSLLAGMNTEAFF
. | TRBJ1-4 | TRBV19 | CASRSDATNEKLFF
. | TRBJ2-2 | TRBV23-1 | CASSQSGTVNTGELFF
. | TRBJ2-7 | TRBV4-1 | CASSQDRPYEQYF
. | TRBJ2-6 | TRBV4-1 | CASSQAISSGGAGANVLTF
. | TRBJ2-1 | TRBV10-3 | CAISGVTSGFTYNEQFF
. | TRBJ2-7 | TRBV19 | CASSISGSYEQYF
. | TRBJ2-2 | TRBV5-1 | CASSWTIIGPGELFF
. | TRBJ2-3 | TRBV6-6 | CASRVGADTQYF
. | TRBJ1-2 | TRBV7-9 | CASSLAKGEGIYYSGYTF
. | TRBJ1-1 | TRBV9 | CASSAYGTGNTEAFF
. | TRBJ1-6 | TRBV2 | CASTLPGTGLIINSPLHF
. | TRBJ2-5 | TRBV30 | CASGGQGSKETQYF
. | TRBJ2-7 | TRBV19 | CASSMGLHEQYF